The 23 T cell receptor beta chains below come from one sample, sequenced in a study of shared clonotypes between healthy human individuals. CD45RO-negative cells were positively selected for CCR7, leaving out terminally differentiated effector memory CD45RA+ cells. Produced via immunoSEQ multiplex PCR; TCRdb's table is partial and in-frame only. The sample has about 2 million clones; less than 95% are singletons. Sequencing was performed on naive CD8+ T cells sorted from blood. These receptors came from a man aged 18 to 29 in good health.

J is TRBJ1-3 and V is TRBV7-9; a possible D gene is TRBD1 (6 bases). Trimming shortened V by 5 bases and J by 0 bases, and 11 bases separated the two germline ends. The CDR3 is 15 residues long. Germline loops: CDR1 SEHNR, CDR2 FQNEAQ (reference sequence). The CDR3 nucleotides read TGTGCCAGCAGCCCACCGGACAGCTCTGGAAACACCATATATTTT. This codes for CASSPPDSSGNTIYF. Filled out from reference TRBV7-9 and TRBJ1-3, the complete variable domain reads DTGVSQNPRHKITKRGQNVTFRCDPISEHNRLYWYRQTLGQGPEFLTYFQNEAQLEKSRLLSDRFSAERPKGSFSTLEIQRTEQGDSAMYLCASSPPDSSGNTIYFGEGSWLTVV.

The rearrangement joins TRBV5-8 to TRBJ2-7; 7 bases map to TRBD2. The V segment lost 0 bases and the J segment 6 bases; nucleotides outside the gene matches: 12. Germline values: CDR1 SGHTS, CDR2 YDEGEE. The CDR3 has 16 residues. The CDR3 sequence: CASSLDIGLEALEQYF. The CDR3 DNA follows: TGTGCCAGCAGCTTGGACATCGGACTAGAAGCACTCGAGCAGTACTTC.

This chain connects TRBV6-5 to TRBJ2-3, with D tentatively TRBD2 (6 bases). V gave up 6 bases and J gave up 8 bases, with 18 bases separating them. The CDR3 covers 14 residues. Germline CDR1 is MNHEY and CDR2 is SVGAGI. The CDR3 reads CASRGGLLPGTQYF. The CDR3 coding sequence is TGTGCCAGCAGGGGCGGACTACTACCGGGTACGCAGTATTTT.

J is TRBJ1-6 and V is TRBV7-9, with TRBD1 matching over 9 bases. J was trimmed by 1 base and V by 0 bases; bases with no gene match: 4. CDR3 size: 18 residues. Germline V gives CDR1 SEHNR, CDR2 FQNEAQ (reference sequence). The DNA for the CDR3 is TGTGCCAGCAGCTTAGCAGGGACAGGGCGGTCCTATAATTCACCCCTCCACTTT. Protein product: CASSLAGTGRSYNSPLHF. Filled out from reference TRBV7-9 and TRBJ1-6, the complete variable domain reads DTGVSQNPRHKITKRGQNVTFRCDPISEHNRLYWYRQTLGQGPEFLTYFQNEAQLEKSRLLSDRFSAERPKGSFSTLEIQRTEQGDSAMYLCASSLAGTGRSYNSPLHFGNGTRLTVT.

The chain uses TRBV6-5 and TRBJ2-1; unclear D gene. The CDR3 length is 12 residues. Trimming took 5 bases from V and 5 from J, leaving 7 bases between them. Germline V gives CDR1 MNHEY, CDR2 SVGAGI. CDR3 protein: CASSGWDNEQFF. The CDR3 region has the DNA TGTGCCAGCAGTGGGTGGGACAATGAGCAGTTCTTC.

The chain joins TRBV5-4 to TRBJ2-1, with 9 bases identical to TRBD2. Trimming took 5 bases from V and 0 from J; bases not matched to a gene: 6. Germline CDR1 SGHNT, CDR2 YYREEE (reference sequence). This CDR3 spans 16 amino acids. CDR3 in DNA: TGTGCCAGCAGTCGTGAGCGGGAGGACTCCTACAATGAGCAGTTCTTC. It is translated as CASSREREDSYNEQFF. Together with reference TRBV5-4 and TRBJ2-1, the CDR3 gives the full variable domain: ETGVTQSPTHLIKTRGQQVTLRCSSQSGHNTVSWYQQALGQGPQFIFQYYREEENGRGNFPPRFSGLQFPNYSSELNVNALELDDSALYLCASSREREDSYNEQFFGPGTRLTVL.

The J gene is TRBJ2-1, the V gene TRBV27; possibly TRBD2 for D (7 bases). CDR3 length: 14 amino acids. Germline V gene sequence: CDR1 MNHEY, CDR2 SMNVEV (reference sequence). V was clipped by 4 bases and J by 5 bases, with 12 bases between them. CDR3 sequence (DNA): TGTGCCAGCAGTTGGGGGGGCATGAACAATGAGCAGTTCTTC. This translates into CASSWGGMNNEQFF.

This clone came up once. CDR3 nucleotide sequence: TGTGCCAGCAGCGCCCCTGCGGGGGATTCCTCCTACGAGCAGTACTTC. Translated: CASSAPAGDSSYEQYF. This chain joins TRBV7-9 and TRBJ2-7; 7 positions match TRBD2. Losses at the gene ends were 5 bases for V and 0 bases for J; bases not matched to a gene: 10. The CDR3 is 16 amino acids. Germline V gene lookup returns CDR1 SEHNR and CDR2 FQNEAQ (reference sequence). The variable domain in full, completed from reference TRBV7-9 and TRBJ2-7, reads DTGVSQNPRHKITKRGQNVTFRCDPISEHNRLYWYRQTLGQGPEFLTYFQNEAQLEKSRLLSDRFSAERPKGSFSTLEIQRTEQGDSAMYLCASSAPAGDSSYEQYFGPGTRLTVT.

V usage is TRBV5-6 and J usage is TRBJ1-2; 9 bases map to TRBD1. Per germline, CDR1 SGHDT and CDR2 YYEEEE. The CDR3 is 15 residues long. Losses at the gene ends were 0 bases for V and 8 bases for J; bases not matched to a gene: 8. The CDR3 nucleotides read TGTGCCAGCAGCTTGGCCAGGAGGACAGGGGACGGCTACACCTTC. It yields the protein CASSLARRTGDGYTF.

The chain carries TRBV7-9 and TRBJ1-4; D call uncertain. This CDR3 region has 12 residues. V lost 1 base and J 11 bases, leaving 8 bases between the germline ends. In germline, CDR1 is SEHNR, CDR2 FQNEAQ (reference sequence). The CDR3 sequence: CASSLVAEKLFF. Here the CDR3 DNA reads TGTGCCAGCAGCTTAGTGGCGGAGAAACTGTTTTTT.

This chain uses TRBV25-1 with TRBJ1-5, with 9 bases lining up with TRBD1. Looked up from germline, CDR1 is MGHDK and CDR2 is SYGVNS. Trimming removed 3 bases from V and 9 bases from J; junction bases left unmatched: 12. This CDR3 is 16 amino acids long. In nucleotides, the CDR3 is TGTGCCAGCAGTGATAACGACGGGGGACAGGGCTGGCCCCAGCATTTT. It yields the protein CASSDNDGGQGWPQHF.

V is TRBV7-9 and J is TRBJ2-7; D remains ambiguous. V was trimmed by 5 bases and J by 5 bases, leaving 10 bases between them. This CDR3 region has 12 residues. Germline V gene data show CDR1 as SEHNR and CDR2 as FQNEAQ (reference sequence). The CDR3 DNA is TGTGCCAGCAGCCCTCCCGGCCACGAGCAGTACTTC. Protein sequence: CASSPPGHEQYF. Supplemented by reference TRBV7-9 and TRBJ2-7, the full variable domain reads DTGVSQNPRHKITKRGQNVTFRCDPISEHNRLYWYRQTLGQGPEFLTYFQNEAQLEKSRLLSDRFSAERPKGSFSTLEIQRTEQGDSAMYLCASSPPGHEQYFGPGTRLTVT.

The gene calls are TRBV6-1 and TRBJ2-7, with D possibly TRBD2 on 5 matching bases. The V and J ends lost 4 bases and 2 bases respectively, with 15 bases between them. The CDR3 consists of 15 residues. Germline CDR1 reads MNHNS; CDR2 reads SASEGT. In DNA, the CDR3 is TGTGCCAGCAGTGTGGGCCGGGATGGGGCCTACGAGCAGTACTTC. This translates into CASSVGRDGAYEQYF.

V gene TRBV11-2 combines with J gene TRBJ2-1; TRBD2 matches 8 bases. Germline-derived CDR1 and CDR2 are SGHAT and FQNNGV. With 0 bases clipped from V and 6 bases from J, the junction kept 7 bases outside the gene matches. This CDR3 has 16 residues. The CDR3 DNA reads as TGTGCCAGCAGCTTAGAGGCTAGCGGGCTGGGCAATGAGCAGTTCTTC. Encoded protein: CASSLEASGLGNEQFF.

The J gene is TRBJ1-6, the V gene TRBV28; no clear D gene. The CDR3 is 18 amino acids. The germline gives CDR1 MDHEN, CDR2 SYDVKM. Deletions cut 7 bases from V and 2 bases from J, with 21 bases between. CDR3 nucleotides: TGTGCCAGCACCCCGCGTCAGGTCCTTGGGCCCTATAATTCACCCCTCCACTTT. It codes for CASTPRQVLGPYNSPLHF. Full variable domain (missing parts from reference TRBV28 and TRBJ1-6): DVKVTQSSRYLVKRTGEKVFLECVQDMDHENMFWYRQDPGLGLRLIYFSYDVKMKEKGDIPEGYSVSREKKERFSLILESASTNQTSMYLCASTPRQVLGPYNSPLHFGNGTRLTVT.

The CDR3 nucleotides are TGTGCCAGCAATGGCGCGGACTACGAGCAGTACTTC. Its protein product is CASNGADYEQYF. The rearrangement uses TRBV5-5 and TRBJ2-7; no reliable D call. Germline V CDR1 and CDR2: SGHKS, YYEKEE (reference sequence). The CDR3 is made up of 12 amino acids. Trimming shortened V by 6 bases and J by 3 bases, and 10 bases separated the two germline ends.

The chain joins TRBV9 to TRBJ2-7, with 8 bases matching TRBD2. Looked up from germline, CDR1 is SGDLS and CDR2 is YYNGEE. V was clipped by 5 bases and J by 3 bases; unmatched bases: 4. The CDR3 runs 13 residues. The CDR3 here is CASSAGGHYEQYF. CDR3 nucleotide sequence: TGTGCCAGCAGTGCGGGAGGCCACTACGAGCAGTACTTC. The full variable domain, its missing parts supplied by reference TRBV9 and TRBJ2-7, is DSGVTQTPKHLITATGQRVTLRCSPRSGDLSVYWYQQSLDQGLQFLIQYYNGEERAKGNILERFSAQQFPDLHSELNLSSLELGDSALYFCASSAGGHYEQYFGPGTRLTVT.

This chain joins TRBV7-6 and TRBJ2-1, with TRBD2 matching 14 bases. The CDR3 has 17 amino acids. Per the germline V gene, CDR1 is SGHVS and CDR2 is FNYEAQ. With V trimmed by 5 bases and J by 4 bases, 7 bases remained unmatched. The CDR3 reads CASSLGTSGSIYNEQFF. The DNA of the CDR3 is TGTGCCAGCAGCCTAGGGACTAGCGGGAGTATATACAATGAGCAGTTCTTC. Using reference TRBV7-6 and TRBJ2-1 for the parts outside the CDR3, the full variable domain is GAGVSQSPRYKVTKRGQDVALRCDPISGHVSLYWYRQALGQGPEFLTYFNYEAQQDKSGLPNDRFSAERPEGSISTLTIQRTEQRDSAMYRCASSLGTSGSIYNEQFFGPGTRLTVL.

The rearrangement joins TRBV2 to TRBJ2-7, with D uncertain. Deletions cut 1 base from V and 3 bases from J, with 7 bases between. Germline values: CDR1 SNHLY, CDR2 FYNNEI. The CDR3 contains 13 residues. CDR3 nucleotides: TGTGCCAGCAGTGAAGGCAGAAACTACGAGCAGTACTTC. Protein sequence: CASSEGRNYEQYF. The full variable domain, completed using reference TRBV2 and TRBJ2-7, is EPEVTQTPSHQVTQMGQEVILRCVPISNHLYFYWYRQILGQKVEFLVSFYNNEISEKSEIFDDQFSVERPDGSNFTLKIRSTKLEDSAMYFCASSEGRNYEQYFGPGTRLTVT.

The J gene is TRBJ1-2, the V gene TRBV27; D not resolved. Germline CDR1 reads MNHEY; CDR2 reads SMNVEV (reference sequence). V shed 0 bases and J shed 2 bases, with 10 bases lying between them. This CDR3 has 15 amino acids. CDR3 sequence reads: CASSLSTNLNYGYTF. CDR3 nucleotide sequence: TGTGCCAGCAGTTTATCCACGAATCTGAACTATGGCTACACCTTC.

The J gene is TRBJ1-1, the V gene TRBV27; weak D call: TRBD1 (6 bases). Per the germline V gene, CDR1 is MNHEY and CDR2 is SMNVEV (reference sequence). Trimming pared 8 bases from V and 5 bases from J, leaving 18 bases between. This CDR3 is built from 14 residues. The CDR3 loop is CASSSLGAQTEAFF. The CDR3 nucleotides read TGTGCCAGCTCAAGTTTGGGGGCGCAAACTGAAGCTTTCTTT.

This chain links TRBV30 with TRBJ2-7; D unresolved. Germline loops: CDR1 GTSNPN, CDR2 SVGIG (reference sequence). The CDR3 covers 13 residues. The V gene lost 3 bases and the J gene lost 6 bases, with 15 bases spanning the gap. The CDR3, as DNA: TGTGCCTGGAGCCACGTGGCTGTCGGCGAGCAGTACTTC. It is translated as CAWSHVAVGEQYF.

Comment on this clone: This CDR3 is also generated by other DNA sequences in the sample. This chain uses TRBV5-4 with TRBJ2-7; 8 bases are a match to TRBD2. The CDR3 has 14 residues. J gave up 0 bases and V 4 bases, and 3 bases lay outside the gene matches. In germline, CDR1 is SGHNT, CDR2 YYREEE (reference sequence). The CDR3 sequence is CASSLSGSSYEQYF. CDR3 DNA: TGTGCCAGCAGCCTGAGCGGGAGCTCCTACGAGCAGTACTTC.